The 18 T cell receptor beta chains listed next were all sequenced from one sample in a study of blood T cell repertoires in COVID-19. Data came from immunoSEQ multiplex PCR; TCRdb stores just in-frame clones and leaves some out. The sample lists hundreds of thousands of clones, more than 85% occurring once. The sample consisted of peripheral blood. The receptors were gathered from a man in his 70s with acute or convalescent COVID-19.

The DNA for the CDR3 is TGTGCTATACCTACCATGTACGAGCAGTACTTC. Translated: CAIPTMYEQYF. The rearrangement uses TRBV21-1 and TRBJ2-7; the table's D call, TRBD2, was not checked against the DNA. TRBV21-1 constitutes a pseudogene. The CDR3 has 11 amino acids.

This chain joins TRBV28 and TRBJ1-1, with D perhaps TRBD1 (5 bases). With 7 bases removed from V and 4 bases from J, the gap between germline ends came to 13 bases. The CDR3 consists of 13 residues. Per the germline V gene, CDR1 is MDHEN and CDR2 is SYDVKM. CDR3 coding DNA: TGTGCCAGCAAGGGGTTTGGTGGCACTGAAGCTTTCTTT. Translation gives CASKGFGGTEAFF.

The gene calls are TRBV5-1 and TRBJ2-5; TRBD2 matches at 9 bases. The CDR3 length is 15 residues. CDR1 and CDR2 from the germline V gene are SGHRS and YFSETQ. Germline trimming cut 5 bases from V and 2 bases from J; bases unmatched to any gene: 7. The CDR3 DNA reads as TGCGCCAGCAGGCGCACTAGCGGGTCTCAAGAGACCCAGTACTTC. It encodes CASRRTSGSQETQYF.

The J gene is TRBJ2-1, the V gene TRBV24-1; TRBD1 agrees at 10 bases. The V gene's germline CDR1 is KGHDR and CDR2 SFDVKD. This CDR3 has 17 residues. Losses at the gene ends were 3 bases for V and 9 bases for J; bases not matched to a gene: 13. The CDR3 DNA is TGTGCCACCAGTGATGTCCACCGGGACAGGGGCCGGGGTGAGCAGTTCTTC. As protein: CATSDVHRDRGRGEQFF.

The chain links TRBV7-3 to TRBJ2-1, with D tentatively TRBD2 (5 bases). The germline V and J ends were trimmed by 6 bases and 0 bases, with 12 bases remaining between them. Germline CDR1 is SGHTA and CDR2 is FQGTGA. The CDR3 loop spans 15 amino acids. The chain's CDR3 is CASSPREGSYNEQFF. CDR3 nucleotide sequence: TGTGCCAGCAGTCCGAGGGAAGGCTCCTACAATGAGCAGTTCTTC.

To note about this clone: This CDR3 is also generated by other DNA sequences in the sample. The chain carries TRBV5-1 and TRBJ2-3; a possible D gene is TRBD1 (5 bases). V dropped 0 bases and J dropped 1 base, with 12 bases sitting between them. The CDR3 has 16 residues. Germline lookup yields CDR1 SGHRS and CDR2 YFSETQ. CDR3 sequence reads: CASSLGQGLRTDTQYF. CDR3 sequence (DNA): TGCGCCAGCAGCTTGGGGCAGGGTCTGCGCACAGATACGCAGTATTTT.

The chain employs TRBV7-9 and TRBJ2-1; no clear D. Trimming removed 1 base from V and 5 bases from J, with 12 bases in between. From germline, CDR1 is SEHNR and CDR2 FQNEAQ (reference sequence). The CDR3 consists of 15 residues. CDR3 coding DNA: TGTGCCAGCAGCTTAGGGCTCCCCACCGACAATGAGCAGTTCTTC. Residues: CASSLGLPTDNEQFF. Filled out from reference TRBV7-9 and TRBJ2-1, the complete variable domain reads DTGVSQNPRHKITKRGQNVTFRCDPISEHNRLYWYRQTLGQGPEFLTYFQNEAQLEKSRLLSDRFSAERPKGSFSTLEIQRTEQGDSAMYLCASSLGLPTDNEQFFGPGTRLTVL.

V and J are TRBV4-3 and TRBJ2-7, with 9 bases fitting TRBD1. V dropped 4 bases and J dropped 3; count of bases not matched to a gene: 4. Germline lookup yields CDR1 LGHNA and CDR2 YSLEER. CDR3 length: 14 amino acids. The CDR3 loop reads CASSLGTGNYEQYF. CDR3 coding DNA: TGCGCCAGCAGCCTGGGGACAGGGAACTACGAGCAGTACTTC.

The CDR3 nucleotides are TGCGCCAGCAGCGTGGGGACAGGCAGTCAGCCCCAGCATTTT. Encoded protein: CASSVGTGSQPQHF. This rearrangement joins TRBV5-1 to TRBJ1-5; TRBD1 matches at 8 bases. Trimming cost V 4 bases and J 6 bases; bases outside gene matches: 6. The CDR3 is made up of 14 amino acids. CDR1 and CDR2 (germline): SGHRS, YFSETQ.

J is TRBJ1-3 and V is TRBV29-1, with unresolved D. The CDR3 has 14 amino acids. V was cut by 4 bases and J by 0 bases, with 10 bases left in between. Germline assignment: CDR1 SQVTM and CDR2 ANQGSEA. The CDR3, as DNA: TGCAGCGTTGTCGTCGCTAGCTCTGGAAACACCATATATTTT. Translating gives CSVVVASSGNTIYF. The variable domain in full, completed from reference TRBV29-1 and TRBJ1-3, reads SAVISQKPSRDICQRGTSLTIQCQVDSQVTMMFWYRQQPGQSLTLIATANQGSEATYESGFVIDKFPISRPNLTFSTLTVSNMSPEDSSIYLCSVVVASSGNTIYFGEGSWLTVV.

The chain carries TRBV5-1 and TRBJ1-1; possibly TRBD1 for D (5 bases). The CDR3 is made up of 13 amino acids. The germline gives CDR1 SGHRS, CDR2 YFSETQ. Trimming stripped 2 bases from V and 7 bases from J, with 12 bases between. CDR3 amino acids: CASSFDSYLEAFF. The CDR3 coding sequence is TGCGCCAGCAGCTTTGACAGTTATCTTGAAGCTTTCTTT.

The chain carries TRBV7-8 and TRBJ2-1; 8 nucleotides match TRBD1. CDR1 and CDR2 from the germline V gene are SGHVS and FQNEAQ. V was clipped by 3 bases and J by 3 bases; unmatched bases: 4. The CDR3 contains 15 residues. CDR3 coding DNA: TGTGCCAGCAGCTTCCCGGGACAGGACTACAATGAGCAGTTCTTC. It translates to CASSFPGQDYNEQFF.

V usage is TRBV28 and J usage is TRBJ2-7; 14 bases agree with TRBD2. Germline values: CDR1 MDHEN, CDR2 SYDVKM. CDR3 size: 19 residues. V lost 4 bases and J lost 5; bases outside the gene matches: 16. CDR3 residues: CASSWDNLPGLAGENEQYF. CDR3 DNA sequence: TGTGCCAGCAGTTGGGATAACCTCCCGGGACTAGCGGGAGAGAACGAGCAGTACTTC.

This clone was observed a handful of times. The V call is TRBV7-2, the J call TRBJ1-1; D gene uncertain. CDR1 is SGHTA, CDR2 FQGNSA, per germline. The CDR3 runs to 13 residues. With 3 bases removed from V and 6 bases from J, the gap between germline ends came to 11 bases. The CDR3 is CASSLGGPAEAFF. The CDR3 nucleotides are TGTGCCAGCAGCTTGGGAGGTCCCGCTGAAGCTTTCTTT.

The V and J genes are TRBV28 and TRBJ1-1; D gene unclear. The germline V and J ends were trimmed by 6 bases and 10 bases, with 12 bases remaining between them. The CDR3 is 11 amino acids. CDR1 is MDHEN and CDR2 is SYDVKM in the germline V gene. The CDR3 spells CASSPDTTAFF. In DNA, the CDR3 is TGTGCCAGCAGCCCCGACACCACAGCTTTCTTT.

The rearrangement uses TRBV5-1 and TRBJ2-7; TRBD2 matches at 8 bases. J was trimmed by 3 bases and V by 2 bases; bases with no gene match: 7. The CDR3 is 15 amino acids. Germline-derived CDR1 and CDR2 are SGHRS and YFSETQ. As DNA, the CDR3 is TGCGCCAGCAGCTTTCCTTCCGGGGGGGACTACGAGCAGTACTTC. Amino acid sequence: CASSFPSGGDYEQYF.

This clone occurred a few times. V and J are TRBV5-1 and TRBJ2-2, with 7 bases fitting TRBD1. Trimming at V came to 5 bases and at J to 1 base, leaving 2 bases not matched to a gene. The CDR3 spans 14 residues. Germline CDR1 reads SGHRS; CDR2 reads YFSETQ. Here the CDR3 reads CASRGGLNTGELFF. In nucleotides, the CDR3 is TGCGCCAGCAGAGGGGGCTTGAACACCGGGGAGCTGTTTTTT.

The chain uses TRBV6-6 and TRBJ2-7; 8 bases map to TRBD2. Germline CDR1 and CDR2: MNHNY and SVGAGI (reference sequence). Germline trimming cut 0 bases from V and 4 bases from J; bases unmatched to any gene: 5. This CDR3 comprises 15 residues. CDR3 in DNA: TGTGCCAGCAGTTACTCCACCGGGAGGGGATACGAGCAGTACTTC. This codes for CASSYSTGRGYEQYF.